This T cell receptor beta chain appears in the sequencing data of a study of blood T cell repertoires in COVID-19 (dated by TCRdb to between 2020 and 2021). Regarding the study in general: Samples covering the acute and convalescent phases of COVID-19 were provided by collaborators in the United States, Italy and Spain. The repertoires were released in a freely available public database meant as a resource for research on the immune response to SARS-CoV-2. The samples were drawn from two sources: the first 160 participants of the ongoing ImmuneRACE study, and fewer than 1,500 subjects contributed by 6 global collaborators. The material from the prospective study consisted of cDNA or gDNA derived from T cells, B-cell-depleted T cells, or PBMCs. Where available, HLA class I and class II types were taken from metadata supplied by the sample provider and were not determined by assay-based typing. Nearly every sample came with metadata listing a de-identified subject ID, COVID-19 status, age in years and sex. Deeply sampled blood TCRbeta repertoires from subjects exposed to, actively infected with, or recovered from COVID-19 were included in the dataset.

Of note for this clone: No cognate antigen has been identified for it. Qualities for individual bases were not recorded, and no much larger clone is one base off.

Whole blood was collected in K2EDTA tubes by collaborating institutions according to the institutions' own protocols. Collaborator samples were shipped for TCRbeta analysis as frozen whole blood, isolated PBMCs, or DNA extracted from either sample type. CDR1 and CDR2 (LGHDT, YNNKEL) derive from the germline V gene (reference sequence). The CDR3 holds 15 amino acids from the cysteine to the phenylalanine. Only the CDR3 region is kept as DNA, spanning 45 bases read in frame from base 1. The germline V and J ends show losses of 1 base and 5 bases respectively, and no gene match explains 2 bases of the junction. The investigation overall reported the following: Clinical and demographic metadata were provided uncurated, with the amount varying by source and participant.

TCRbeta CDR3 regions were amplified from genomic DNA by means of the immunoSEQ Assay, a bias-controlled multiplex PCR. The authors processed their data as follows. Within the assay, amplification of reference gene primers was used to estimate how many nucleated cells each sample contained. To quantify the absolute abundance of each unique TCRbeta CDR3 rearrangement, sequence reads were collapsed and filtered. For each sample, productive Simpson clonality was calculated by taking the square root of Simpson's diversity index across productive rearrangements. TCRdb mirrors the immuneACCESS table, restricted to in-frame sequences. Some clones are absent from its copies; in checked studies, under half trace to an unresolved V gene, and the reason for the others is unknown. V, J and clone size are those of that table, while D and trimming were read from the DNA. The sample table shows about 120,000 clones, and roughly 80% are seen once. In total, the top ten clones hold 2% to 2.5% of the sample.

The rearranged segments are TRBV3-1 (or the pseudogene TRBV3-2) and TRBJ2-2; 9 bases in between match TRBD1. Input material: peripheral blood. The receptor was derived from a man aged 25-40 years with acute or convalescent COVID-19. The DNA is as follows: TGTGCCAGCAGCCAAGGTGGGACAGGGACCGGGGAGCTGTTTTTT. The resulting protein is CASSQGGTGTGELFF.